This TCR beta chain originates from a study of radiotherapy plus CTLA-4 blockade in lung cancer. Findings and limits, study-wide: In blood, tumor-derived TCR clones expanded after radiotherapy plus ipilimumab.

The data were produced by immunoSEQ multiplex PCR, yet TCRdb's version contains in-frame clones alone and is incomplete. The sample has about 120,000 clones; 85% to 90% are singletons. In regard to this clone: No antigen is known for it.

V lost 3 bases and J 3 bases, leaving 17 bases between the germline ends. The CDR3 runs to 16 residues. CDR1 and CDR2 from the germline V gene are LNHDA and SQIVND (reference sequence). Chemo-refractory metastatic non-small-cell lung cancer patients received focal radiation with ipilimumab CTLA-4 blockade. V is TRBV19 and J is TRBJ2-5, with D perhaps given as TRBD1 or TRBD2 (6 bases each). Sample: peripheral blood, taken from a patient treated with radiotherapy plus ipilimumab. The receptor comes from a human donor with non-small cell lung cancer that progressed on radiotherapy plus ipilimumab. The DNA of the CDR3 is TGTGCCAGTAGTATTATGGGACGGAGGGGGAAAGAGACCCAGTACTTC. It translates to CASSIMGRRGKETQYF.